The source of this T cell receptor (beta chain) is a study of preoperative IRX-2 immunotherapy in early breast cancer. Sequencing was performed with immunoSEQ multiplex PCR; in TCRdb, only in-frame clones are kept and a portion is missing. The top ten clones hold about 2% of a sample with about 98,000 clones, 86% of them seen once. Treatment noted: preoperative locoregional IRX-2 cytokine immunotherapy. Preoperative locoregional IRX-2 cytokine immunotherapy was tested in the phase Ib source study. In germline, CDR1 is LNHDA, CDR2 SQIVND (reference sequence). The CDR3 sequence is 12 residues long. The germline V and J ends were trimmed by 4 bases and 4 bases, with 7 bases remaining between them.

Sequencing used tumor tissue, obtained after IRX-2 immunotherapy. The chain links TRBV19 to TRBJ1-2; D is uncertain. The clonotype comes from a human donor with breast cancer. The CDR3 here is CASSTPFYGYTF. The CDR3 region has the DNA TGTGCCAGTAGTACCCCTTTCTATGGCTACACCTTC.